The 10 T cell receptor beta chains presented below share a single source sample, sequenced in a study of cytomegalovirus exposure and HLA in healthy donors. PCR involved 60 Vbeta and 13 Jbeta primers. Clones were sequenced by immunoSEQ multiplex PCR, and TCRdb holds only the in-frame ones, with some missing. The table shows more than 110,000 clones, with about 84% occurring only once. The specimen was PBMCs. These TCRs come from a man aged 45-65 years in good health and CMV-seronegative.

This chain connects TRBV7-8 to TRBJ1-1; no reliable D call. Deletions cut 4 bases from V and 7 bases from J, with 10 bases between. The CDR3 has 12 amino acids. Germline CDR1 is SGHVS and CDR2 is FQNEAQ. The DNA of the CDR3 is TGTGCCAGCAGCTACCACGCCAGTGAAGCTTTCTTT. Protein product: CASSYHASEAFF.

The chain recombines TRBV2 with TRBJ1-5; 9 nucleotides agree with TRBD1. V dropped 8 bases and J dropped 5; count of bases not matched to a gene: 10. Germline-derived CDR1 and CDR2 are SNHLY and FYNNEI. The CDR3 has 15 amino acids. CDR3 loop: CASEEGTGSHQPQHF. CDR3 DNA: TGTGCCAGCGAGGAGGGGACAGGGTCCCATCAGCCCCAGCATTTT.

V and J are TRBV5-1 and TRBJ2-6; 9 nucleotides agree with TRBD1. Germline CDR1 is SGHRS and CDR2 is YFSETQ. J gave up 0 bases and V 4 bases, and 8 bases lay outside the gene matches. There are 18 residues in the CDR3. Here the CDR3 reads CASSLSGQGYSGANVLTF. DNA for the CDR3: TGCGCCAGCAGCCTCTCGGGACAGGGTTACTCTGGGGCCAACGTCCTGACTTTC. Drawing the rest from reference TRBV5-1 and TRBJ2-6, the complete variable domain is KAGVTQTPRYLIKTRGQQVTLSCSPISGHRSVSWYQQTPGQGLQFLFEYFSETQRNKGNFPGRFSGRQFSNSRSEMNVSTLELGDSALYLCASSLSGQGYSGANVLTFGAGSRLTVL.

This chain links TRBV2 with TRBJ2-3; 7 bases are shared with TRBD1. The V gene's germline CDR1 is SNHLY and CDR2 FYNNEI. The CDR3 length is 14 residues. V lost 2 bases and J lost 2; bases outside the gene matches: 1. Here the CDR3 reads CASSEQGDTDTQYF. In DNA, the CDR3 is TGTGCCAGCAGTGAACAGGGGGACACAGATACGCAGTATTTT.

The V gene is TRBV7-2, the J gene TRBJ1-2; TRBD1 matches at 8 bases. Germline trimming cut 3 bases from V and 4 bases from J; bases unmatched to any gene: 4. The germline gives CDR1 SGHTA, CDR2 FQGNSA. The CDR3 loop spans 14 amino acids. For the CDR3, the DNA is TGTGCCAGCAGCTTCGGACAGGGAGGCTATGGCTACACCTTC. Its protein is CASSFGQGGYGYTF.

This chain joins TRBV2 and TRBJ1-1, with D perhaps matching TRBD1 (5 bases). The germline CDR1 and CDR2 sequences are SNHLY and FYNNEI. The length of the CDR3 is 14 residues. V shed 6 bases and J shed 1 base, with 12 bases lying between them. Here the CDR3 DNA reads TGTGCCAGCAGGACCACAGGCGGGAACACTGAAGCTTTCTTT. Translating it yields CASRTTGGNTEAFF.

V is TRBV11-3 and J is TRBJ1-2, with a weak D call TRBD1 (5 bases). This CDR3 is 13 amino acids long. Germline assignment: CDR1 SGHNT and CDR2 YENEEA. Deletions cut 5 bases from V and 7 bases from J, with 14 bases between. CDR3 sequence: CASSAGQGSGYTF. CDR3 DNA sequence: TGTGCCAGCAGCGCCGGTCAGGGATCTGGCTACACCTTC. The full variable domain, completed using reference TRBV11-3 and TRBJ1-2, is EAGVVQSPRYKIIEKKQPVAFWCNPISGHNTLYWYLQNLGQGPELLIRYENEEAVDDSQLPKDRFSAERLKGVDSTLKIQPAELGDSAVYLCASSAGQGSGYTFGSGTRLTVV.

This chain connects TRBV30 to TRBJ2-7; D uncertain. The CDR3 loop spans 11 amino acids. V was cut by 7 bases and J by 7 bases, with 14 bases left in between. Germline assignment: CDR1 GTSNPN and CDR2 SVGIG (reference sequence). The CDR3 nucleotides read TGTGCCTATAGCTCCATGTGGGAGCAGTACTTC. It specifies CAYSSMWEQYF.

The rearrangement links TRBV19 to TRBJ1-6, with TRBD1 identical over 8 bases. Per the germline V gene, CDR1 is LNHDA and CDR2 is SQIVND (reference sequence). The V and J ends lost 4 bases and 9 bases, in that order; junction bases with no gene match: 5. This CDR3 region has 14 residues. CDR3 in amino acids: CASSKRTGSSPLHF. For the CDR3, the DNA is TGTGCCAGTAGTAAGAGGACAGGGAGTTCACCCCTCCACTTT.

This clone was detected a few times. The chain has TRBV15 and TRBJ2-3, with TRBD2 matching over 10 bases. The CDR3 length is 16 residues. The ends lost 1 base at V and 4 bases at J; junction bases unmatched: 5. CDR1 LNHNV and CDR2 YYDKDF come from the germline V gene (reference sequence). CDR3 residues: CATSRGLLAGPDTQYF. DNA for the CDR3: TGTGCCACCAGCAGAGGCCTACTAGCGGGACCAGATACGCAGTATTTT.